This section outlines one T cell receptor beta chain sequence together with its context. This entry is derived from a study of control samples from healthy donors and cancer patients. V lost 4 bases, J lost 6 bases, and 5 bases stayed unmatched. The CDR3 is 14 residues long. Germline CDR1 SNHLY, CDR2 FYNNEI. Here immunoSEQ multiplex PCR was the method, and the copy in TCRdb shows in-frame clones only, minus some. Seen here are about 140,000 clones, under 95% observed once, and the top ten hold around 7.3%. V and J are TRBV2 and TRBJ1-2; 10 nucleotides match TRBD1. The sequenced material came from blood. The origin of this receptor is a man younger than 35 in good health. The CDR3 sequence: CASSAGTGVDGYTF. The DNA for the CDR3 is TGTGCCAGCAGTGCAGGGACAGGGGTGGATGGCTACACCTTC.